What follows are 18 T cell receptor beta chains derived from one specimen sequenced in a study of T cells after yellow fever vaccination. TCRdb processed the 5' RACE reads anew with MiXCR; each CDR3 protein has one entry. The table records roughly 340,000 distinct CDR3 sequences, about 4% of them present only once. Sequencing was performed on PBMCs, taken 5 days after the yellow fever booster vaccination. Receptors originate from a young man who received the YFV17D yellow fever vaccine.

This clonotype turned up a few times. The V and J genes are TRBV20-1 and TRBJ2-1, with 9 bases matching TRBD1. V shed 3 bases and J 3 bases; nucleotides not matched to a gene: 6. The CDR3 contains 15 residues. CDR1 and CDR2 from the germline V gene are DFQATT and SNEGSKA (reference sequence). The CDR3 is CSASQQGAVYNEQFF. DNA for the CDR3: TGCAGTGCTAGTCAACAGGGGGCAGTCTACAATGAGCAGTTCTTC.

V gene TRBV18 combines with J gene TRBJ1-5, with D tentatively TRBD1 (5 bases). The germline V and J ends were trimmed by 3 bases and 0 bases, with 12 bases remaining between them. This CDR3 region has 16 residues. Germline V gene sequence: CDR1 KGHSH, CDR2 LQKENI. The CDR3 DNA reads TGTGCCAGCTCACCTCGAGGGGAGGATAGCAATCAGCCCCAGCATTTT. This encodes CASSPRGEDSNQPQHF. The variable domain in full, completed from reference TRBV18 and TRBJ1-5, reads NAGVMQNPRHLVRRRGQEARLRCSPMKGHSHVYWYRQLPEEGLKFMVYLQKENIIDESGMPKERFSAEFPKEGPSILRIQQVVRGDSAAYFCASSPRGEDSNQPQHFGDGTRLSIL.

This clonotype was detected only a few times. The chain employs TRBV7-2 and TRBJ1-4; perhaps TRBD1 as D (6 bases). Germline V gene sequence: CDR1 SGHTA, CDR2 FQGNSA. The V end was cut by 2 bases, the J end by 4 bases, with 17 bases between. The CDR3 has 17 amino acids. The CDR3 sequence is CASSLSGQGNVNEKLFF. CDR3 sequence (DNA): TGTGCCAGCAGCTTATCGGGCCAGGGGAACGTTAATGAAAAACTGTTTTTT.

At least ten counts were recorded for this clonotype. The chain uses TRBV20-1 and TRBJ2-1; 7 bases are a match to TRBD2. CDR1 and CDR2 (germline): DFQATT, SNEGSKA (reference sequence). This CDR3 is 15 amino acids long. V lost 1 base, J lost 0 bases, and 3 bases stayed unmatched. This CDR3 is CSARVSGASYNEQFF. The CDR3, as DNA: TGCAGTGCTAGAGTAAGCGGGGCCTCCTACAATGAGCAGTTCTTC.

This clonotype occurred a few times. The gene calls are TRBV15 and TRBJ2-5; 9 nucleotides line up with TRBD1. Per germline, CDR1 LNHNV and CDR2 YYDKDF (reference sequence). The CDR3 consists of 15 residues. J was trimmed by 3 bases and V by 4 bases; bases with no gene match: 6. CDR3 nucleotides: TGTGCCACCAGCATTCCTCGGGACAGGGAAGAGACCCAGTACTTC. Amino acid sequence: CATSIPRDREETQYF.

The sample holds many counts of this clonotype. This sequence joins TRBV28 and TRBJ2-7, with no clear D. This CDR3 contains 11 residues. V lost 6 bases to trimming and J lost 3 bases, with 6 bases between them. The germline gives CDR1 MDHEN, CDR2 SYDVKM. CDR3 amino acids: CASRGNYEQYV. The DNA of the CDR3 is TGTGCCAGCAGGGGGAACTACGAGCAGTACGTC.

This clonotype has at least ten counts. The chain links TRBV6-2 or TRBV6-3 to TRBJ1-2; D is perhaps TRBD1 (6 bases). Trimming shortened V by 5 bases and J by 2 bases, and 24 bases separated the two germline ends. CDR3 size: 18 residues. CDR1 is MNHEY, CDR2 SVGEGT, per germline. The CDR3 protein is CASSRTVLQGVVNYGYTF. The DNA of the CDR3 is TGTGCCAGCAGTCGGACAGTCCTTCAAGGGGTTGTCAACTATGGCTACACCTTC.

This clonotype was counted only a few times. This rearrangement joins TRBV12-3 or TRBV12-4 to TRBJ2-7, with 7 bases aligning to TRBD2. CDR3 size: 16 residues. V was pared by 0 bases and J by 0 bases, with 5 bases of the junction left unmatched. The CDR3 loop is CASSLAGRGSSYEQYF. The CDR3 DNA sequence: TGTGCCAGCAGTTTAGCTGGGCGGGGGAGCTCCTACGAGCAGTACTTC.

This clonotype has more than one count but fewer than ten. The gene calls are TRBV20-1 and TRBJ2-2; 13 bases are shared with TRBD2. Germline CDR1 reads DFQATT; CDR2 reads SNEGSKA (reference sequence). This CDR3 has 18 amino acids. After removal of 3 bases from V and 5 bases from J, the junction contained 12 bases not matched to a gene. The CDR3 loop is CSARAPTSGGHGTGELFF. As DNA, the CDR3 is TGCAGTGCTAGGGCCCCGACTAGCGGGGGGCACGGAACCGGGGAGCTGTTTTTT.

This clonotype was seen ten or more times. This sequence joins TRBV6-2 or TRBV6-3 and TRBJ2-1, with D perhaps TRBD2 (5 bases). Deletions cut 5 bases from V and 10 bases from J, with 15 bases between. The germline CDR1 and CDR2 sequences are MNHEY and SVGEGT. The CDR3 has 13 residues. CDR3 coding DNA: TGTGCCAGCAGTCAGAGTGGGAGTGGGGAGCAGTTCTTC. Translation: CASSQSGSGEQFF.

This chain links TRBV4-3 with TRBJ2-1, with 10 bases aligning to TRBD2. With V trimmed by 4 bases and J by 7 bases, 16 bases remained unmatched. This CDR3 has 18 residues. Germline loops: CDR1 LGHNA, CDR2 YSLEER. The CDR3 reads CASSRRVAGGLRGNEQFF. CDR3 DNA: TGCGCCAGCAGCCGGAGGGTAGCGGGGGGCCTTAGGGGAAATGAGCAGTTCTTC.

The chain recombines TRBV5-6 with TRBJ2-5; 7 bases match TRBD1. Per the germline V gene, CDR1 is SGHDT and CDR2 is YYEEEE. The CDR3 is made up of 14 amino acids. V shed 2 bases, J shed 5 bases, and the junction held 6 bases outside the gene matches. CDR3 nucleotide sequence: TGTGCCAGCAGCTTTGCAGGGGGTTTTGAGACCCAGTACTTC. This gives the protein CASSFAGGFETQYF.

The gene calls are TRBV24-1 and TRBJ2-2; D is undetermined. The CDR3 is 11 residues long. V was cut by 9 bases and J by 6 bases, with 7 bases left in between. In germline, CDR1 is KGHDR, CDR2 SFDVKD. The CDR3 DNA reads TGTGCCACCGCCGGCGCCGGGGAGCTGTTTTTT. Residues: CATAGAGELFF.

This clonotype was recorded many times. The rearrangement joins TRBV19 to TRBJ1-2; tentative D call: TRBD1 (5 bases). This CDR3 has 13 residues. V was pared by 5 bases and J by 7 bases, with 14 bases between. Germline CDR1 LNHDA, CDR2 SQIVND (reference sequence). CDR3 amino acids: CASSPGPVFGYTF. The CDR3 DNA is TGTGCCAGTAGTCCGGGACCGGTATTTGGCTACACCTTC. The full variable domain, its missing parts supplied by reference TRBV19 and TRBJ1-2, is DGGITQSPKYLFRKEGQNVTLSCEQNLNHDAMYWYRQDPGQGLRLIYYSQIVNDFQKGDIAEGYSVSREKKESFPLTVTSAQKNPTAFYLCASSPGPVFGYTFGSGTRLTVV.

This clonotype was seen more than once but under ten times. The chain joins TRBV6-5 to TRBJ1-1, with D hard to call. The V and J ends lost 1 base and 1 base respectively, with 7 bases between them. The germline V gene encodes CDR1 MNHEY and CDR2 SVGAGI. The CDR3 is made up of 14 amino acids. In DNA form, the CDR3 reads TGTGCCAGCAGTTACTATGTCGGGAACACTGAAGCTTTCTTT. It specifies CASSYYVGNTEAFF.

V gene TRBV20-1 combines with J gene TRBJ1-5, with D possibly TRBD1 on 5 matching bases. The CDR3 totals 13 residues. The germline gives CDR1 DFQATT, CDR2 SNEGSKA (reference sequence). Trimming cost V 7 bases and J 4 bases, with 14 bases left between them. The CDR3 here is CSGWGSRNQPQHF. The CDR3 coding sequence is TGCAGTGGCTGGGGGAGTAGAAATCAGCCCCAGCATTTT.

This clonotype was recorded at least ten times. The chain has TRBV5-1 and TRBJ1-1; D ambiguous. This CDR3 has 15 residues. In germline, CDR1 is SGHRS, CDR2 YFSETQ. Trimming pared 5 bases from V and 2 bases from J, leaving 16 bases between. In DNA, the CDR3 is TGCGCCAGCAGGGGTTTGTCATTTCGCAACACTGAAGCTTTCTTT. It encodes CASRGLSFRNTEAFF.

At least ten counts were recorded for this clonotype. This chain uses TRBV7-9 with TRBJ2-7, with 9 bases aligning to TRBD1. CDR1 SEHNR and CDR2 FQNEAQ come from the germline V gene (reference sequence). The V and J ends lost 4 bases and 7 bases, in that order; junction bases with no gene match: 8. CDR3 length: 14 amino acids. As DNA, the CDR3 is TGTGCCAGCAGCTGGATTGGGACAGGGCATGAGCAGTACTTC. Translated, it gives CASSWIGTGHEQYF.